A single sample is the source of the 19 T cell receptor beta chains below, sequenced in a study of control samples from healthy donors and cancer patients. Using immunoSEQ multiplex PCR, the repertoire was profiled, and TCRdb retains in-frame clones only, with some absent. Here the sample spans some 140,000 clones, less than 90% being singletons. Source material: blood. These receptors came from a woman in her 30s in good health.

CDR3 coding DNA: TGTGCCAGCAGTTTCTCCACGGCGGTATTGAACACTGAAGCTTTCTTT. As protein: CASSFSTAVLNTEAFF. V gene TRBV25-1 combines with J gene TRBJ1-1; no firm D call. V was cut by 5 bases and J by 0 bases, with 16 bases left in between. The CDR3 covers 16 residues. The germline CDR1 and CDR2 sequences are MGHDK and SYGVNS.

The V gene is TRBV18, the J gene TRBJ2-1; D ambiguous. Germline V gene lookup returns CDR1 KGHSH and CDR2 LQKENI. The CDR3 is 14 amino acids. V was pared by 6 bases and J by 3 bases, with 12 bases between. The CDR3 loop reads CASSLGPNYNEQFF. The CDR3 DNA reads TGTGCCAGCTCCCTAGGACCGAACTACAATGAGCAGTTCTTC.

This clone was seen a handful of times. The chain recombines TRBV28 with TRBJ2-3; 13 nucleotides match TRBD2. Unmatched junction bases numbered 8, after V lost 6 bases and J lost 5 bases. The CDR3 totals 16 residues. Germline V gives CDR1 MDHEN, CDR2 SYDVKM. CDR3 coding DNA: TGTGCCAGCAGCCAAACTAGCGGGAGGGCCCGAGATACGCAGTATTTT. Protein product: CASSQTSGRARDTQYF.

The J gene is TRBJ2-5, the V gene TRBV6-5; D is unclear. Trimming pared 6 bases from V and 3 bases from J, leaving 8 bases between. CDR3 size: 12 residues. Germline lookup yields CDR1 MNHEY and CDR2 SVGAGI. CDR3 nucleotides: TGTGCCAGCAGGGCAGGCGAAGAGACCCAGTACTTC. It encodes CASRAGEETQYF.

The chain links TRBV23-1 to TRBJ2-7; no definite D call. TRBV23-1 is identified as an open reading frame with a role that is uncertain. CDR3 length: 16 residues. With 1 base removed from V and 0 bases from J, the gap between germline ends came to 13 bases. The CDR3 loop is CASSQFMPASSYEQYF. The CDR3 DNA is TGCGCCAGCAGTCAATTTATGCCGGCGAGCTCCTACGAGCAGTACTTC.

The rearrangement joins TRBV5-1 to TRBJ2-5; TRBD1 matches 8 bases. The CDR3 spans 15 residues. Germline assignment: CDR1 SGHRS and CDR2 YFSETQ. Trimming at V came to 0 bases and at J to 4 bases, leaving 5 bases not matched to a gene. The CDR3 DNA reads as TGCGCCAGCAGCTTGGCGGACAGGGTAGGAGAGACCCAGTACTTC. It codes for CASSLADRVGETQYF.

The chain combines TRBV6-5 with TRBJ1-1; 9 nucleotides match TRBD1. CDR1 MNHEY and CDR2 SVGAGI come from the germline V gene. This CDR3 region has 14 residues. Germline trimming cut 4 bases from V and 2 bases from J; bases unmatched to any gene: 2. In nucleotides, the CDR3 is TGTGCCAGCAGTTCGGGACAGGGTAACACTGAAGCTTTCTTT. Amino acids: CASSSGQGNTEAFF.

The V and J genes are TRBV5-4 and TRBJ2-3; 11 bases match TRBD2. The germline gives CDR1 SGHNT, CDR2 YYREEE (reference sequence). The CDR3 sequence is 16 residues long. Unmatched junction bases numbered 8, after V lost 4 bases and J lost 4 bases. CDR3 sequence: CASSRLAGLTADTQYF. For the CDR3, the DNA is TGTGCCAGCAGCCGACTAGCGGGACTTACAGCAGATACGCAGTATTTT.

This sequence joins TRBV7-2 and TRBJ2-7; 12 nucleotides match TRBD2. CDR1 is SGHTA and CDR2 is FQGNSA in the germline V gene. J gave up 5 bases and V 3 bases, and 2 bases lay outside the gene matches. The CDR3 covers 14 residues. CDR3: CASSFGLAGNEQYF. In nucleotides, the CDR3 is TGTGCCAGCAGCTTCGGACTAGCGGGAAACGAGCAGTACTTC.

Worth noting for this clone: In the same sample, other DNA sequences code for this CDR3. The chain combines TRBV19 with TRBJ2-2, with TRBD2 identical over 11 bases. The CDR3 is 16 residues long. Germline V CDR1 and CDR2: LNHDA, SQIVND (reference sequence). The junction had 0 bases not matched to a gene; V was cut back by 1 base and J by 2 bases. The CDR3 DNA reads TGTGCCAGTAGTATAGGACTAGCGGGAAACACCGGGGAGCTGTTTTTT. Its translation: CASSIGLAGNTGELFF.

V usage is TRBV20-1 and J usage is TRBJ2-7; 9 bases align to TRBD2. Per the germline V gene, CDR1 is DFQATT and CDR2 is SNEGSKA (reference sequence). The CDR3 is 11 amino acids. V shed 7 bases, J shed 6 bases, and the junction held 4 bases outside the gene matches. CDR3 protein: CSGLAGLEQYF. The CDR3 DNA reads as TGCAGTGGGCTAGCGGGACTCGAGCAGTACTTC.

On this clone: Other nucleotide sequences in the sample specify the same CDR3. The genes are TRBV20-1 and TRBJ2-5; D is undetermined. The CDR3 sequence is 11 residues long. Germline-derived CDR1 and CDR2 are DFQATT and SNEGSKA (reference sequence). Trimming cost V 4 bases and J 1 base, with 4 bases left between them. The CDR3 here is CSATFQETQYF. The CDR3 coding sequence is TGCAGTGCTACGTTCCAAGAGACCCAGTACTTC.

The table lists this clone with a count of one. The chain combines TRBV7-9 with TRBJ2-7; the D gene could be TRBD1 or TRBD2 (6 bases each). This CDR3 region has 14 residues. The V end was cut by 5 bases, the J end by 4 bases, with 15 bases between. Germline lookup yields CDR1 SEHNR and CDR2 FQNEAQ (reference sequence). The CDR3, as DNA: TGTGCCAGCAGCCCCGGGGGCTTAAGTTACGAGCAGTACTTC. This translates into CASSPGGLSYEQYF.

The CDR3 DNA sequence: TGTGCCAGCAAACGGGAGGGCCTTGCCGGGGAGCTGTTTTTT. The encoded protein is CASKREGLAGELFF. The rearrangement links TRBV2 to TRBJ2-2, with 8 bases fitting TRBD2. This CDR3 has 14 amino acids. The V gene's germline CDR1 is SNHLY and CDR2 FYNNEI. The ends lost 7 bases at V and 6 bases at J; junction bases unmatched: 7.

The chain carries TRBV30 and TRBJ1-5; D unresolved. Looked up from germline, CDR1 is GTSNPN and CDR2 is SVGIG (reference sequence). V was clipped by 3 bases and J by 0 bases, with 6 bases between them. The CDR3 totals 13 residues. CDR3 in amino acids: CAWSDYSNQPQHF. DNA for the CDR3: TGTGCCTGGAGCGATTATAGCAATCAGCCCCAGCATTTT.

The chain is built from TRBV13 and TRBJ1-2; no firm D call. This CDR3 spans 14 amino acids. Per germline, CDR1 PRHDT and CDR2 FYEKMQ (reference sequence). The V end was cut by 0 bases, the J end by 8 bases, with 13 bases between. CDR3 DNA: TGTGCCAGCAGCTTAGGTAGCGATGGCGGAGGCTACACCTTC. As protein: CASSLGSDGGGYTF.

The J gene is TRBJ1-2, the V gene TRBV5-1; tentatively, D is TRBD1 (5 bases). Germline lookup yields CDR1 SGHRS and CDR2 YFSETQ. Trimming cost V 7 bases and J 6 bases, with 22 bases left between them. There are 15 residues in the CDR3. This CDR3 is CASGPGTRFPNGYTF. The CDR3 DNA follows: TGCGCCAGCGGGCCCGGGACCCGCTTCCCCAATGGCTACACCTTC.

This sequence joins TRBV19 and TRBJ2-3; TRBD2 matches at 9 bases. The ends lost 4 bases at V and 0 bases at J; junction bases unmatched: 11. The CDR3 is made up of 18 amino acids. Germline V gene sequence: CDR1 LNHDA, CDR2 SQIVND (reference sequence). The CDR3 nucleotides read TGTGCCAGTAGTAAGAGACTAGCGGCGCTGACTAGCACAGATACGCAGTATTTT. Translation: CASSKRLAALTSTDTQYF.

The V call is TRBV20-1, the J call TRBJ1-1; D unclear. Germline V gene lookup returns CDR1 DFQATT and CDR2 SNEGSKA (reference sequence). This CDR3 comprises 11 residues. V lost 1 base and J 5 bases, leaving 5 bases between the germline ends. CDR3 region: CSARGRTEAFF. In DNA form, the CDR3 reads TGCAGTGCTAGAGGTCGAACTGAAGCTTTCTTT.